This T cell receptor (beta chain) was retrieved from a study of T cells in localized non-small cell lung cancer. This clone was seen a handful of times. What it binds is unknown. The protocol was immunoSEQ multiplex PCR, while the TCRdb copy is restricted to in-frame clones and leaves out a portion. This table has under 45,000 clones, about 80% appearing once. V shed 2 bases and J shed 8 bases, with 10 bases lying between them. This CDR3 is built from 12 residues. CDR1 is SGHNT, CDR2 YYREEE, per germline (reference sequence). Broader study findings: Out of the top 100 tumor clones, a median around 57 were seen in adjacent lung. Blood T cell density predicted longer survival; adjacent-lung clonality, shorter.

The V call is TRBV5-4, the J call TRBJ1-2; D may be TRBD1 (5 bases). This sample comprised PBMCs, obtained before any cancer treatment. The source of this sequence is a man aged 35-69 years with stage II lung adenocarcinoma. CDR3 region: CASSFPGRGYTF. The CDR3, as DNA: TGTGCCAGCAGCTTCCCAGGGCGAGGCTACACCTTC.